The 17 T cell receptor beta chains listed next were all sequenced from one sample in a study of T cells in localized non-small cell lung cancer. The data were produced by immunoSEQ multiplex PCR, yet TCRdb's version contains in-frame clones alone and is incomplete. There are 60,000 to 85,000 clones in the sample; about 90% occur only once, and 20% to 25% lies in the top ten. The specimen was peripheral blood, collected before any cancer treatment. These receptors were obtained from a male donor older than 55 with stage III squamous cell lung carcinoma.

The chain joins TRBV15 to TRBJ1-6, with D hard to call. Germline V lookup: CDR1 LNHNV, CDR2 YYDKDF (reference sequence). V was clipped by 6 bases and J by 4 bases, with 7 bases between them. The CDR3 runs 13 residues. The CDR3 reads CATRGSYNSPLHF. Here the CDR3 DNA reads TGTGCCACCAGAGGATCGTATAATTCACCCCTCCACTTT.

This chain connects TRBV4-1 to TRBJ1-6, with a tentative D call TRBD1 (5 bases). Germline V lookup: CDR1 MGHRA, CDR2 YSYEKL. The CDR3 loop spans 15 amino acids. Trimming removed 1 base from V and 10 bases from J, with 14 bases in between. This CDR3 reads CASSQAGQGGSPLHF. As DNA, the CDR3 is TGCGCCAGCAGCCAAGCAGGGCAGGGAGGATCACCCCTCCACTTT.

This chain connects TRBV14 to TRBJ1-2; TRBD1 might be the D (5 bases). The germline gives CDR1 SGHDN, CDR2 FVKESK. V dropped 4 bases and J dropped 0 bases, with 15 bases sitting between them. This CDR3 region has 16 residues. The CDR3 here is CASSPRGLPSNYGYTF. CDR3 in DNA: TGTGCCAGCAGCCCCCGGGGGTTACCATCTAACTATGGCTACACCTTC.

The V call is TRBV6-5, the J call TRBJ1-1; D is possibly TRBD1 (5 bases). Trimming stripped 0 bases from V and 0 bases from J, with 8 bases between. Germline CDR1 MNHEY, CDR2 SVGAGI. The CDR3 covers 15 residues. CDR3: CASSYSGDMNTEAFF. The CDR3 bases are TGTGCCAGCAGTTACTCGGGGGATATGAACACTGAAGCTTTCTTT.

The chain couples TRBV9 to TRBJ1-6; tentative D call: TRBD1 (5 bases). Trimming took off 4 bases at V and 10 bases at J, with 15 bases between the two ends. Looked up from germline, CDR1 is SGDLS and CDR2 is YYNGEE. This CDR3 has 14 amino acids. The CDR3 loop reads CASSPSPEGSPLHF. CDR3 DNA: TGTGCCAGCAGCCCATCTCCGGAGGGGTCACCCCTCCACTTT. The entire variable domain, with the rest obtained from reference TRBV9 and TRBJ1-6, is as follows: DSGVTQTPKHLITATGQRVTLRCSPRSGDLSVYWYQQSLDQGLQFLIQYYNGEERAKGNILERFSAQQFPDLHSELNLSSLELGDSALYFCASSPSPEGSPLHFGNGTRLTVT.

The chain joins TRBV5-1 to TRBJ2-2; 10 nucleotides match TRBD1. CDR1 and CDR2 from the germline V gene are SGHRS and YFSETQ. CDR3 length equals 16 residues. The V gene end was trimmed by 4 bases and the J gene end by 7 bases; junction bases not matched to a gene: 10. CDR3 region: CASSTRGQGGNGELFF. CDR3 DNA: TGCGCCAGCAGCACCCGTGGACAGGGGGGAAACGGGGAGCTGTTTTTT.

In its sample, this clone was seen once. This sequence joins TRBV5-8 and TRBJ2-3; 9 bases match TRBD2. Germline V lookup: CDR1 SGHTS, CDR2 YDEGEE. The CDR3 is made up of 14 amino acids. Trimming cost V 4 bases and J 6 bases; bases outside gene matches: 6. CDR3 region: CASSIGLATDTQYF. In nucleotides, the CDR3 is TGTGCCAGCAGCATTGGACTAGCGACCGATACGCAGTATTTT.

J is TRBJ2-1 and V is TRBV11-2; D ambiguous. Per germline, CDR1 SGHAT and CDR2 FQNNGV. This CDR3 is 12 amino acids long. V was cut by 1 base and J by 3 bases, with 1 base left in between. CDR3 sequence reads: CASSLVYNEQFF. The CDR3 coding sequence is TGTGCCAGCAGCTTAGTCTACAATGAGCAGTTCTTC.

This chain connects TRBV6-6 to TRBJ1-1, with 11 positions matching TRBD1. Germline-derived CDR1 and CDR2 are MNHNY and SVGAGI (reference sequence). CDR3 size: 14 residues. The trim removed 7 bases at V and 11 bases at J, leaving 12 bases unmatched. For the CDR3, the DNA is TGTGCCAGCACCCAGGAGGACAGGGGGCGGGTGGCTTTCTTT. It codes for CASTQEDRGRVAFF.

CDR3 region: CASSPGTGSINEQFF. The CDR3, as DNA: TGTGCCAGCAGTCCCGGGACAGGGTCCATCAATGAGCAGTTCTTC. V and J are TRBV6-5 and TRBJ2-1; 9 bases fit TRBD1. J lost 6 bases, V lost 5 bases, and 8 bases had no gene match. The germline V gene has CDR1 MNHEY and CDR2 SVGAGI. This CDR3 has 15 amino acids.

The chain combines TRBV29-1 with TRBJ1-2; D perhaps matches TRBD1 (5 bases). With 0 bases removed from V and 5 bases from J, the gap between germline ends came to 10 bases. The CDR3 contains 13 residues. In germline, CDR1 is SQVTM, CDR2 ANQGSEA. The CDR3 DNA follows: TGCAGCGTTGAAGAGAGACAGACATATGGCTACACCTTC. This codes for CSVEERQTYGYTF.

The chain couples TRBV4-1 to TRBJ1-1; D not resolved. The germline CDR1 and CDR2 sequences are MGHRA and YSYEKL. Trimming removed 3 bases at V and 0 bases at J, with 23 bases between. The CDR3 runs 19 residues. The CDR3 DNA is TGCGCCAGCAGCCAGCCCCCGGCAGGAGTAAACATAATGAACACTGAAGCTTTCTTT. Amino acids: CASSQPPAGVNIMNTEAFF.

The table lists this clone with a few counts. V and J are TRBV5-5 and TRBJ1-1; 7 nucleotides match TRBD1. CDR1 is SGHKS and CDR2 is YYEKEE in the germline V gene (reference sequence). V was clipped by 4 bases and J by 12 bases; unmatched bases: 15. This CDR3 has 14 amino acids. CDR3 sequence: CASSTPRRGRASFF. CDR3 DNA: TGTGCCAGCAGCACCCCGAGGAGGGGGCGCGCATCTTTCTTT.

This chain connects TRBV9 to TRBJ2-7, with D perhaps matching TRBD1 (6 bases). V was clipped by 0 bases and J by 3 bases, with 13 bases between them. There are 15 residues in the CDR3. The germline CDR1 and CDR2 sequences are SGDLS and YYNGEE. The CDR3 region has the DNA TGTGCCAGCAGCGTAGGGGGACAACCCATCTACGAGCAGTACTTC. It encodes CASSVGGQPIYEQYF.

The chain uses TRBV6-6 and TRBJ1-3; possibly TRBD1 for D (5 bases). CDR3 length: 14 residues. V was shortened by 2 bases and J by 5 bases, with 10 bases between the two germline ends. Germline CDR1 MNHNY, CDR2 SVGAGI (reference sequence). This chain's CDR3 is CASSYPGRRNTIYF. The CDR3 coding sequence is TGTGCCAGCAGTTACCCGGGGCGTAGAAACACCATATATTTT.

The chain couples TRBV7-9 to TRBJ2-2; D possibly matches TRBD1 or TRBD2 (5 bases each). Per the germline V gene, CDR1 is SEHNR and CDR2 is FQNEAQ (reference sequence). The CDR3 runs to 15 residues. V was shortened by 5 bases and J by 1 base, with 11 bases between the two germline ends. The CDR3 is CASSRDGRNTGELFF. CDR3 in DNA: TGTGCCAGCAGCCGGGACGGACGGAACACCGGGGAGCTGTTTTTT.

The chain links TRBV21-1 to TRBJ1-2; the table's D gene call, TRBD1, was not cross checked with the DNA. TRBV21-1 is shown as a pseudogene. The CDR3 has 17 amino acids. CDR3 in amino acids: CASSIIRDRKQGHGYTF. CDR3 coding DNA: TGTGCCAGCAGCATAATTAGGGACAGGAAACAAGGTCATGGCTACACCTTC.